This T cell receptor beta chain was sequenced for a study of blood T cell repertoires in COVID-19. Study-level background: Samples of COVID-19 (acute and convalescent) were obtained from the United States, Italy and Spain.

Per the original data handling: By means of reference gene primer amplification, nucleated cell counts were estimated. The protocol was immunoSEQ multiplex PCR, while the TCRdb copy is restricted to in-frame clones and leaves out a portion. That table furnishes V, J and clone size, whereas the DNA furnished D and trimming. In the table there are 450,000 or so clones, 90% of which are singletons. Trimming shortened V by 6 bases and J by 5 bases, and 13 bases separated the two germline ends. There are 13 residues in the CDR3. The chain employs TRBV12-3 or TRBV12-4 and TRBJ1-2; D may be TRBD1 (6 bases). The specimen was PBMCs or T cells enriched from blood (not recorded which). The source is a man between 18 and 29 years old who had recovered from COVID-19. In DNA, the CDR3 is TGTGCCAGCAGAAAACAGGGAATGTATGGCTACACCTTC. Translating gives CASRKQGMYGYTF.